These 19 T cell receptor beta chains were sequenced from one sample in a study of a mutant IDH1 vaccine in newly diagnosed glioma. The sample's time point: baseline, week 1 (first vaccination visit). The treatment here: pre-vaccination baseline after standard-of-care therapy. Using immunoSEQ multiplex PCR, the repertoire was profiled, and TCRdb retains in-frame clones only, with some absent. The sample holds approximately 36,000 clones, just under 80% seen once. Sequences were derived from PBMCs, sampled from a glioma patient treated with radiotherapy, temozolomide or both. Receptor source: a man aged 40-50 years with glioma. Some clones in this sample may be carry-over from other donors' samples.

This clone was seen more than once but under ten times. This chain joins TRBV7-9 and TRBJ1-2; the D gene is possibly TRBD1 (6 bases). Trimming shortened V by 1 base and J by 8 bases, and 8 bases separated the two germline ends. Germline CDR1 is SEHNR and CDR2 is FQNEAQ (reference sequence). This CDR3 comprises 12 residues. The CDR3 nucleotides read TGTGCCAGCAGCTTAGAGGACAGCGGCTACACCTTC. Translated: CASSLEDSGYTF.

The V gene is TRBV29-1, the J gene TRBJ1-5, with unresolved D. V was clipped by 4 bases and J by 2 bases, with 12 bases between them. The CDR3 length is 14 residues. The germline CDR1 and CDR2 sequences are SQVTM and ANQGSEA. CDR3 sequence: CSVGVPGGNQPQHF. CDR3 sequence (DNA): TGCAGCGTTGGAGTGCCAGGTGGCAATCAGCCCCAGCATTTT. The full variable domain, rest sourced from reference TRBV29-1 and TRBJ1-5, is SAVISQKPSRDICQRGTSLTIQCQVDSQVTMMFWYRQQPGQSLTLIATANQGSEATYESGFVIDKFPISRPNLTFSTLTVSNMSPEDSSIYLCSVGVPGGNQPQHFGDGTRLSIL.

The V and J genes are TRBV6-6 and TRBJ1-1; TRBD1 might be the D (5 bases). In germline, CDR1 is MNHNY, CDR2 SVGAGI (reference sequence). Trimming stripped 6 bases from V and 1 base from J, with 9 bases between. This CDR3 comprises 13 residues. The CDR3 sequence: CASRTTGNTEAFF. The DNA for the CDR3 is TGTGCCAGCAGGACAACAGGGAACACTGAAGCTTTCTTT.

The chain has TRBV18 and TRBJ2-5; 11 positions agree with TRBD2. V lost 5 bases and J lost 0; bases outside the gene matches: 5. This CDR3 has 16 amino acids. The germline V gene encodes CDR1 KGHSH and CDR2 LQKENI. CDR3 protein: CASSATSGGYQETQYF. The CDR3 coding sequence is TGTGCCAGCTCAGCTACTAGCGGGGGTTACCAAGAGACCCAGTACTTC.

The CDR3: CASSPGQHYEQYF. The CDR3, as DNA: TGTGCCAGCTCACCGGGACAGCACTACGAGCAGTACTTC. This rearrangement joins TRBV18 to TRBJ2-7, with 7 bases fitting TRBD1. CDR3 length: 13 amino acids. Germline trimming cut 3 bases from V and 3 bases from J; bases unmatched to any gene: 2. Germline CDR1 and CDR2: KGHSH and LQKENI.

Here the CDR3 reads CASSYSTDYGYTF. The CDR3 DNA sequence: TGTGCCAGCAGTTACTCCACAGACTATGGCTACACCTTC. The chain employs TRBV6-6 and TRBJ1-2; D is undetermined. Germline CDR1 reads MNHNY; CDR2 reads SVGAGI (reference sequence). Trimming cost V 0 bases and J 3 bases, with 5 bases left between them. The CDR3 spans 13 residues.

The V and J genes are TRBV9 and TRBJ2-2, with D perhaps matching TRBD2 (6 bases). The germline CDR1 and CDR2 sequences are SGDLS and YYNGEE. CDR3 size: 13 residues. V was cut by 4 bases and J by 7 bases, with 11 bases left in between. In nucleotides, the CDR3 is TGTGCCAGCAGCCCCGGGAGTGTCGGGGAGCTGTTTTTT. Translation gives CASSPGSVGELFF.

The count of this clone is one. The chain's CDR3 is CASSIGVEQYF. In nucleotides, the CDR3 is TGCGCCAGCAGCATCGGGGTCGAGCAGTACTTC. The rearrangement joins TRBV5-1 to TRBJ2-7; possible D gene TRBD2, 5 bases. Looked up from germline, CDR1 is SGHRS and CDR2 is YFSETQ. The CDR3 totals 11 residues. Trimming cost V 4 bases and J 6 bases, with 8 bases left between them.

This clone was picked up a small number of times. The J gene is TRBJ1-2, the V gene TRBV25-1, with TRBD1 matching 8 bases. This CDR3 spans 14 amino acids. Per germline, CDR1 MGHDK and CDR2 SYGVNS. V was clipped by 4 bases and J by 6 bases; unmatched bases: 7. CDR3 amino acids: CASSGDRGVDGYTF. In nucleotides, the CDR3 is TGTGCCAGCAGTGGCGACAGGGGAGTTGATGGCTACACCTTC.

This chain joins TRBV7-2 and TRBJ2-7; 15 nucleotides agree with TRBD2. The CDR3 totals 19 residues. Per the germline V gene, CDR1 is SGHTA and CDR2 is FQGNSA. Trimming at V came to 3 bases and at J to 0 bases, leaving 9 bases not matched to a gene. The CDR3 DNA follows: TGTGCCAGCAGCTTGGGACTAGCGGGGGGCATACTCCGCTCCTACGAGCAGTACTTC. It is translated as CASSLGLAGGILRSYEQYF.

This clone appeared a few times. The chain couples TRBV4-1 to TRBJ1-6; no firm D call. This CDR3 is 15 amino acids long. The ends were cut back, 0 bases at V and 5 bases at J, with 8 bases in the middle. CDR1 and CDR2 from the germline V gene are MGHRA and YSYEKL. The CDR3 sequence is CASSQEGRDNSPLHF. DNA of the CDR3: TGCGCCAGCAGCCAAGAGGGAAGGGATAATTCACCCCTCCACTTT.

The table lists this clone with a few counts. V gene TRBV7-2 combines with J gene TRBJ2-5; 10 nucleotides line up with TRBD1. The CDR3 contains 16 residues. V was pared by 5 bases and J by 7 bases, with 13 bases of the junction left unmatched. CDR1 SGHTA and CDR2 FQGNSA come from the germline V gene. The CDR3: CASSVGGQGLLGTQYF. The CDR3 coding sequence is TGTGCCAGCAGCGTAGGGGGACAGGGGTTGTTAGGGACCCAGTACTTC.

The V gene is TRBV19, the J gene TRBJ1-2; weak D call: TRBD1 (5 bases). This CDR3 spans 15 amino acids. V lost 5 bases and J lost 6, with 19 bases in between. Germline CDR1 reads LNHDA; CDR2 reads SQIVND (reference sequence). The chain's CDR3 is CASSGGPGPPHGYTF. In nucleotides, the CDR3 is TGTGCCAGTAGTGGAGGGCCGGGACCGCCTCATGGCTACACCTTC.

CDR3 in amino acids: CASSQFDPTHGTPGSAQHF. The CDR3, as DNA: TGCGCCAGCAGCCAATTCGACCCGACCCACGGGACGCCGGGATCGGCCCAGCATTTT. This sequence joins TRBV4-1 and TRBJ1-5; a possible D gene is TRBD1 (5 bases). Trimming took 2 bases from V and 11 from J, leaving 31 bases between them. Germline loops: CDR1 MGHRA, CDR2 YSYEKL. This CDR3 is 19 amino acids long.

A few counts support this clone. The CDR3 loop is CASSLGPEYEQYF. The CDR3 region has the DNA TGTGCCAGCAGCTTAGGGCCGGAATACGAGCAGTACTTC. The J gene is TRBJ2-7, the V gene TRBV7-7, with D unresolved. In germline, CDR1 is SSHAT, CDR2 FNYEAQ (reference sequence). The CDR3 length is 13 residues. V dropped 1 base and J dropped 4 bases, with 8 bases sitting between them.

The chain has TRBV4-1 and TRBJ2-3; the D gene is possibly TRBD1 (5 bases). CDR1 is MGHRA and CDR2 is YSYEKL in the germline V gene. CDR3 length: 16 amino acids. V lost 0 bases, J lost 4 bases, and 14 bases lay in between. CDR3: CASSQDHQIGADTQYF. Written as DNA, the CDR3 is TGCGCCAGCAGCCAAGATCACCAGATAGGGGCAGATACGCAGTATTTT.

CDR3 bases: TGTGCCAGCAGGGACGAGAACACTGAAGCTTTCTTT. Translating gives CASRDENTEAFF. This chain uses TRBV28 with TRBJ1-1, with D unclear. The V gene's germline CDR1 is MDHEN and CDR2 SYDVKM. V was cut by 6 bases and J by 1 base, with 6 bases left in between. The CDR3 length is 12 residues. Looking up the rest from reference TRBV28 and TRBJ1-1 gives the full variable domain: DVKVTQSSRYLVKRTGEKVFLECVQDMDHENMFWYRQDPGLGLRLIYFSYDVKMKEKGDIPEGYSVSREKKERFSLILESASTNQTSMYLCASRDENTEAFFGQGTRLTVV.

This chain links TRBV5-4 with TRBJ2-3, with 8 bases identical to TRBD2. V shed 10 bases, J shed 2 bases, and the junction held 9 bases outside the gene matches. Germline V gene lookup returns CDR1 SGHNT and CDR2 YYREEE (reference sequence). The CDR3 covers 14 residues. CDR3 sequence: CASRGGTFTDTQYF. The CDR3 nucleotides are TGTGCCTCACGGGGGGGGACTTTCACAGATACGCAGTATTTT.

A few counts support this clone. This sequence joins TRBV27 and TRBJ1-6, with D tentatively TRBD1 (5 bases). Trimming shortened V by 0 bases and J by 10 bases, and 16 bases separated the two germline ends. The V gene's germline CDR1 is MNHEY and CDR2 SMNVEV (reference sequence). The CDR3 sequence is 16 residues long. The CDR3 bases are TGTGCCAGCAGTTTATCCCCGGGGGGGGGTCGGTCACCCCTCCACTTT. This sequence encodes CASSLSPGGGRSPLHF.